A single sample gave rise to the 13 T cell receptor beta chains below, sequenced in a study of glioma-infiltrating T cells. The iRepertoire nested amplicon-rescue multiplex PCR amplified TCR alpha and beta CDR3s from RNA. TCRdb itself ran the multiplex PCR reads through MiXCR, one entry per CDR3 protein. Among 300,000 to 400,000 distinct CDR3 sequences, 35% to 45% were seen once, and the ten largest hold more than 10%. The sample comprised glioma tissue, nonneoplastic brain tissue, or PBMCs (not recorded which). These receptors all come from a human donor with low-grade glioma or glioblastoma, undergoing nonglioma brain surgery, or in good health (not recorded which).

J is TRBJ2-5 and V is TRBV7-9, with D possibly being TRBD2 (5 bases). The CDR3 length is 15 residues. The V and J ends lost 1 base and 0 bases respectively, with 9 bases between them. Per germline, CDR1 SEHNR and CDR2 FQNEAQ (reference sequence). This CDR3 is CASSLGAVYQETQYF. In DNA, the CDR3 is TGTGCCAGCAGCTTAGGAGCGGTGTACCAAGAGACCCAGTACTTC.

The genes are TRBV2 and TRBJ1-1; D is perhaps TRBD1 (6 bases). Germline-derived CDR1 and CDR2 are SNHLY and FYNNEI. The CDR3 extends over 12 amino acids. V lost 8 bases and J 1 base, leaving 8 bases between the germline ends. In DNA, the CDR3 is TGTGCCAGCCACAGGGCGAACACTGAAGCTTTCTTT. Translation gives CASHRANTEAFF.

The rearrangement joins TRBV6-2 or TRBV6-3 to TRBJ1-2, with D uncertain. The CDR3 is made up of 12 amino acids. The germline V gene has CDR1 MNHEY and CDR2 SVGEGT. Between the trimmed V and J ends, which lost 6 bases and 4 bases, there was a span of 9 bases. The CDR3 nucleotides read TGTGCCAGCAGCGTTGGAGGCTATGGCTACACCTTC. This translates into CASSVGGYGYTF.

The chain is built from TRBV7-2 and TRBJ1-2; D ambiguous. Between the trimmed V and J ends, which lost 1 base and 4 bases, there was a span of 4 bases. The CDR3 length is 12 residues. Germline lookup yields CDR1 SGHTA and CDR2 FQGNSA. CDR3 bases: TGTGCCAGCAGCTTAGACAGCTATGGCTACACCTTC. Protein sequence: CASSLDSYGYTF.

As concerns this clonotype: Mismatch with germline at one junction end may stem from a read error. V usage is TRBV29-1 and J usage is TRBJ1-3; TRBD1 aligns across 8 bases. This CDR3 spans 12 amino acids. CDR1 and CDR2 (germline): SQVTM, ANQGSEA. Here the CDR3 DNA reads TGCAGCGTCGGACAGGGTGGAACCACCATATATTTT. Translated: CSVGQGGTTIYF. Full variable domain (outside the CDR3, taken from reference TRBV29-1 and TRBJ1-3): SAVISQKPSRDICQRGTSLTIQCQVDSQVTMMFWYRQQPGQSLTLIATANQGSEATYESGFVIDKFPISRPNLTFSTLTVSNMSPEDSSIYLCSVGQGGTTIYFGEGSWLTVV.

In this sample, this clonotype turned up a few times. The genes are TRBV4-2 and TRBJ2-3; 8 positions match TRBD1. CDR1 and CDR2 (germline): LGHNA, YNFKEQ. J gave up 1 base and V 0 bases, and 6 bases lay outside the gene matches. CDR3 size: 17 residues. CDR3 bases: TGTGCCAGCAGCCAAGATAGCAGGGGGCACGGCACAGATACGCAGTATTTT. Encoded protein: CASSQDSRGHGTDTQYF.

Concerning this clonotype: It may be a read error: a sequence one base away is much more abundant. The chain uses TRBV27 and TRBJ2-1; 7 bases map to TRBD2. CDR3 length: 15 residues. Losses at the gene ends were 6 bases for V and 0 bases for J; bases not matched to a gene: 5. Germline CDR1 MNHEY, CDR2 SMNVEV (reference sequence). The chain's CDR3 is CASSMRLASYNEQFF. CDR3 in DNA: TGTGCCAGCAGCATGCGACTAGCCTCCTACAATGAGCAGTTCTTC.

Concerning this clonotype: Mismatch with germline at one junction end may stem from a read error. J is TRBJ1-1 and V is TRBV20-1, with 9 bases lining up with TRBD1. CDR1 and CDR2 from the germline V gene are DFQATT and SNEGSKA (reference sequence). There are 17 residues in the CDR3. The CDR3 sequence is CGAKDRGRQLTTAEAFF. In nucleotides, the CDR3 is TGCGGTGCTAAGGACAGGGGACGACAACTGACAACGGCTGAAGCTTTCTTT.

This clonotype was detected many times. In DNA, the CDR3 is TGTGCCACCAGCAAGCCCGCTCGAGGGGAGCAGTACTTC. Protein product: CATSKPARGEQYF. This sequence joins TRBV15 and TRBJ2-7, with D possibly TRBD2 on 5 matching bases. This CDR3 comprises 13 residues. Looked up from germline, CDR1 is LNHNV and CDR2 is YYDKDF (reference sequence). The germline V and J ends were trimmed by 4 bases and 7 bases, with 14 bases remaining between them. Using reference TRBV15 and TRBJ2-7 for the parts outside the CDR3, the full variable domain is DAMVIQNPRYQVTQFGKPVTLSCSQTLNHNVMYWYQQKSSQAPKLLFHYYDKDFNNEADTPDNFQSRRPNTSFCFLDIRSPGLGDTAMYLCATSKPARGEQYFGPGTRLTVT.

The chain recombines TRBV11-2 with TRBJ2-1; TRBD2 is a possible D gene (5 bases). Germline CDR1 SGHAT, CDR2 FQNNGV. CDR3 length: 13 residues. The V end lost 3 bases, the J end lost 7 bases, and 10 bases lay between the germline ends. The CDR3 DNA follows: TGTGCCAGCAGCTTGCCTAGCAAGAATGAGCAGTTCTTC. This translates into CASSLPSKNEQFF.

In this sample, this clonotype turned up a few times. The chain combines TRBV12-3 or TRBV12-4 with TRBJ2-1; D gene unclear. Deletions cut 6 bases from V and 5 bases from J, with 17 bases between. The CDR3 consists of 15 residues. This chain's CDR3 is CASSRPRTHNNEQFF. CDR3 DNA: TGTGCCAGCAGCCGACCTAGGACCCACAACAATGAGCAGTTCTTC.

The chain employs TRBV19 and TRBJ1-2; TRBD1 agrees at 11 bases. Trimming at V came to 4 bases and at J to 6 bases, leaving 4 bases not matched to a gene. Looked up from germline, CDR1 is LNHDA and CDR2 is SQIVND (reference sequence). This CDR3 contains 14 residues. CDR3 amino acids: CASSRDRGDDGYTF. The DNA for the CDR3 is TGTGCCAGTAGTAGGGACAGGGGGGACGATGGCTACACCTTC. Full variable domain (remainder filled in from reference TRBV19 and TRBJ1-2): DGGITQSPKYLFRKEGQNVTLSCEQNLNHDAMYWYRQDPGQGLRLIYYSQIVNDFQKGDIAEGYSVSREKKESFPLTVTSAQKNPTAFYLCASSRDRGDDGYTFGSGTRLTVV.

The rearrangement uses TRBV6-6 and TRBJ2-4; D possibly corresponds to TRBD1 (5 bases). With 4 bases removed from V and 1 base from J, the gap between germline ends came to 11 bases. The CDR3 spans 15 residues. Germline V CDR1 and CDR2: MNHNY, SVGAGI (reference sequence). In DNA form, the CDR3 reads TGTGCCAGCAGTTCAGGGCGGATTGCCAAAAACATTCAGTACTTC. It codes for CASSSGRIAKNIQYF.